Below, 25 T cell receptor beta chains from the same sample are listed, as sequenced in a study of cytomegalovirus exposure and HLA in healthy donors. PCR used 60 Vbeta primers and 13 Jbeta primers. Sequenced by immunoSEQ multiplex PCR; TCRdb stores in-frame clones only, minus some. There are under 250,000 clones in the sample; 60% to 80% occur only once, and 3% to 4.5% lies in the top ten. Material for sequencing was PBMCs. These receptors were obtained from a male donor in good health and CMV-seronegative.

The genes are TRBV29-1 and TRBJ2-5; 9 bases line up with TRBD2. Germline CDR1 and CDR2: SQVTM and ANQGSEA. CDR3 size: 16 residues. The trim removed 1 base at V and 5 bases at J, leaving 11 bases unmatched. This CDR3 reads CSVEGFAGGPRETQYF. CDR3 nucleotides: TGCAGCGTTGAAGGGTTTGCGGGAGGGCCACGGGAGACCCAGTACTTC.

This chain uses TRBV7-6 with TRBJ2-7, with D hard to call. Germline V gene data show CDR1 as SGHVS and CDR2 as FNYEAQ. The ends were cut back, 3 bases at V and 3 bases at J, with 3 bases in the middle. CDR3 length: 11 residues. The CDR3 DNA is TGTGCCAGCAGCTTTCGCTACGAGCAGTACTTC. Residues: CASSFRYEQYF.

The sample holds a few counts of this clone. This rearrangement joins TRBV2 to TRBJ2-3, with 9 bases aligning to TRBD2. Germline V gene sequence: CDR1 SNHLY, CDR2 FYNNEI. The ends lost 6 bases at V and 2 bases at J; junction bases unmatched: 6. This CDR3 comprises 15 residues. The CDR3 sequence: CASRLTSGTTDTQYF. CDR3 in DNA: TGTGCCAGCAGGTTGACTAGCGGAACCACAGATACGCAGTATTTT.

The rearrangement joins TRBV28 to TRBJ1-2, with D maybe TRBD1 (6 bases). The CDR3 is 13 residues long. With 5 bases removed from V and 7 bases from J, the gap between germline ends came to 14 bases. Germline loops: CDR1 MDHEN, CDR2 SYDVKM. CDR3 loop: CASSTLPGVGYTF. The DNA for the CDR3 is TGTGCCAGCAGTACGCTCCCAGGGGTTGGCTACACCTTC.

The chain links TRBV2 to TRBJ1-6; 8 positions match TRBD1. J lost 10 bases, V lost 10 bases, and 9 bases had no gene match. This CDR3 is 13 amino acids long. CDR1 and CDR2 from the germline V gene are SNHLY and FYNNEI. The CDR3, as DNA: TGTGCCATTCGGACAGGGTTAAGCTCACCCCTCCACTTT. Encoded protein: CAIRTGLSSPLHF.

This chain joins TRBV7-3 and TRBJ2-3; D gene uncertain. The CDR3 loop spans 15 amino acids. Trimming stripped 4 bases from V and 6 bases from J, with 17 bases between. Germline lookup yields CDR1 SGHTA and CDR2 FQGTGA. The CDR3 protein is CASSSTGDGRDTQYF. In DNA form, the CDR3 reads TGTGCCAGCAGCTCTACGGGTGACGGCCGGGATACGCAGTATTTT.

V is TRBV9 and J is TRBJ1-1, with unresolved D. The CDR3 is made up of 13 amino acids. Trimming took off 0 bases at V and 6 bases at J, with 9 bases between the two ends. Per germline, CDR1 SGDLS and CDR2 YYNGEE. The DNA of the CDR3 is TGTGCCAGCAGCGTAGCGGCGCAGGCTGAAGCTTTCTTT. Its translation is CASSVAAQAEAFF.

This sequence joins TRBV7-3 and TRBJ1-1, with a weak D call TRBD1 (5 bases). Trimming pared 1 base from V and 1 base from J, leaving 10 bases between. This CDR3 region has 15 residues. The germline V gene has CDR1 SGHTA and CDR2 FQGTGA. The CDR3 sequence: CASSLNGGENTEAFF. The CDR3 DNA sequence: TGTGCCAGCAGCTTAAACGGGGGAGAGAACACTGAAGCTTTCTTT.

The chain combines TRBV18 with TRBJ2-5; 10 nucleotides match TRBD2. The CDR3 has 17 residues. After removal of 6 bases from V and 4 bases from J, the junction contained 14 bases not matched to a gene. The germline CDR1 and CDR2 sequences are KGHSH and LQKENI. CDR3 coding DNA: TGTGCCAGCTCGCCAGAAGAGCTAGCGGGAGTCGGAGAGACCCAGTACTTC. Its translation is CASSPEELAGVGETQYF.

The rearrangement links TRBV28 to TRBJ2-1; 7 nucleotides align to TRBD2. This CDR3 has 14 residues. CDR1 and CDR2 from the germline V gene are MDHEN and SYDVKM. The V and J ends lost 10 bases and 5 bases, in that order; junction bases with no gene match: 11. This chain's CDR3 is CATARLADHNEQFF. The CDR3 coding sequence is TGTGCCACCGCCCGGCTAGCGGACCACAATGAGCAGTTCTTC.

The chain combines TRBV5-1 with TRBJ1-1, with 7 bases that match TRBD1. The CDR3 extends over 14 amino acids. With 4 bases clipped from V and 1 base from J, the junction kept 4 bases outside the gene matches. Germline values: CDR1 SGHRS, CDR2 YFSETQ. CDR3 coding DNA: TGCGCCAGCAGCGCGACAGGGACGAACACTGAAGCTTTCTTT. This codes for CASSATGTNTEAFF.

This chain links TRBV10-3 with TRBJ2-5, with 11 positions matching TRBD2. TRBJ2-7 matches the DNA end more closely, so the J call is doubtful. The CDR3 extends over 14 amino acids. Germline lookup yields CDR1 ENHRY and CDR2 SYGVKD. CDR3 sequence: CAIGTSGGTYEQYF. The CDR3 bases are TGTGCCATCGGAACTAGCGGGGGAACCTACGAGCAGTACTTC.

In its sample, this clone was seen once. The rearrangement uses TRBV6-1 and TRBJ2-7; perhaps TRBD2 as D (6 bases). V gave up 0 bases and J gave up 3 bases, with 9 bases separating them. This CDR3 is 14 amino acids long. Germline V gives CDR1 MNHNS, CDR2 SASEGT. CDR3 coding DNA: TGTGCCAGCAGTGAAGCGTTAGCGGTCTACGAGCAGTACTTC. Translated: CASSEALAVYEQYF.

The rearrangement links TRBV10-3 to TRBJ2-4; 12 bases fit TRBD1. Germline CDR1 reads ENHRY; CDR2 reads SYGVKD. V shed 5 bases, J shed 2 bases, and the junction held 10 bases outside the gene matches. The CDR3 is 18 residues long. In DNA form, the CDR3 reads TGTGCCATCAGTTGGGACAGGGGGCGAATCGGAACCAAAAACATTCAGTACTTC. It is translated as CAISWDRGRIGTKNIQYF.

This clone was observed a single time. The rearrangement links TRBV28 to TRBJ2-5; the match to TRBD1 covers 10 bases. The J call is in doubt because the DNA end fits TRBJ2-7 better. The CDR3 has 15 residues. In germline, CDR1 is MDHEN, CDR2 SYDVKM. This chain's CDR3 is CASSLSGTGVGEQYF. The CDR3 DNA reads as TGTGCCAGCAGTTTATCCGGGACAGGGGTCGGCGAGCAGTACTTC.

With respect to this clone: At one end the junction does not follow the germline gene, possibly because of a read error. The V and J genes are TRBV7-9 and TRBJ2-3; D perhaps matches TRBD1 (5 bases). Germline assignment: CDR1 SEHNR and CDR2 FQNEAQ (reference sequence). The CDR3 totals 16 residues. Here the CDR3 DNA reads TGTTCCAGCAGCTTAAGTCGACAGCCAAACACAGATACGCAGTATTTT. Translated: CSSSLSRQPNTDTQYF.

The chain links TRBV10-2 to TRBJ2-5, with a weak D call TRBD2 (6 bases). The CDR3 totals 14 residues. Germline values: CDR1 WSHSY, CDR2 SAAADI. V was trimmed by 1 base and J by 5 bases, leaving 11 bases between them. CDR3 loop: CASSEWRGRETQYF. CDR3 nucleotides: TGCGCCAGCAGTGAGTGGCGGGGCCGGGAGACCCAGTACTTC.

The rearrangement links TRBV19 to TRBJ2-2; D may be TRBD1 (6 bases). Per germline, CDR1 LNHDA and CDR2 SQIVND (reference sequence). Between the trimmed V and J ends, which lost 9 bases and 6 bases, there was a span of 11 bases. This CDR3 contains 12 residues. Here the CDR3 DNA reads TGTGCCAGCACAGGACAGTCCGGGGAGCTGTTTTTT. Amino acid sequence: CASTGQSGELFF.

The rearrangement joins TRBV6-5 to TRBJ2-1, with 8 bases identical to TRBD1. This CDR3 contains 14 residues. V was pared by 5 bases and J by 10 bases, with 10 bases of the junction left unmatched. CDR1 and CDR2 from the germline V gene are MNHEY and SVGAGI. In DNA, the CDR3 is TGTGCCAGCAGTCAACCCGGGGACAGGTCAGAGCAGTTCTTC. The encoded protein is CASSQPGDRSEQFF.

The V call is TRBV2, the J call TRBJ1-5; a possible D gene is TRBD1 (5 bases). The V end lost 6 bases, the J end lost 2 bases, and 11 bases lay between the germline ends. The CDR3 sequence is 14 residues long. The germline V gene has CDR1 SNHLY and CDR2 FYNNEI. In DNA, the CDR3 is TGTGCCAGCAGGGGCGACAGAGGCAATCAGCCCCAGCATTTT. Protein sequence: CASRGDRGNQPQHF.

CDR3 DNA: TGCGCCAGCAGCCAAGAACCATTAGCGGGAGGGAACACCGGGGAGCTGTTTTTT. This sequence encodes CASSQEPLAGGNTGELFF. V and J are TRBV4-1 and TRBJ2-2; 10 bases agree with TRBD2. From germline, CDR1 is MGHRA and CDR2 YSYEKL. V trimming: 0 bases; J trimming: 1 base; junction bases outside the gene matches: 5. The CDR3 contains 18 residues.

The chain combines TRBV7-9 with TRBJ2-7, with TRBD1 matching over 9 bases. In germline, CDR1 is SEHNR, CDR2 FQNEAQ (reference sequence). Trimming took 1 base from V and 4 from J; bases not matched to a gene: 5. This CDR3 contains 15 residues. DNA for the CDR3: TGTGCCAGCAGCTTAGGGACAGGGGCCCGTTACGAGCAGTACTTC. It translates to CASSLGTGARYEQYF.

V gene TRBV7-3 combines with J gene TRBJ2-1, with 7 bases identical to TRBD2. J gave up 9 bases and V 5 bases, and 19 bases lay outside the gene matches. This CDR3 contains 17 residues. Germline CDR1 is SGHTA and CDR2 is FQGTGA. CDR3: CASSPLGLESGVAEQFF. The DNA for the CDR3 is TGTGCCAGCAGCCCCCTCGGGCTGGAGAGCGGGGTTGCTGAGCAGTTCTTC.

This clone was picked up a small number of times. This chain links TRBV5-6 with TRBJ1-1, with no clear D. The V end was cut by 3 bases, the J end by 4 bases, with 7 bases between. CDR3 length equals 12 residues. Germline-derived CDR1 and CDR2 are SGHDT and YYEEEE. CDR3 DNA sequence: TGTGCCAGCAGCTGGAGATCCACTGAAGCTTTCTTT. The encoded protein is CASSWRSTEAFF.

The gene calls are TRBV29-1 and TRBJ2-1; 7 nucleotides line up with TRBD2. The germline CDR1 and CDR2 sequences are SQVTM and ANQGSEA. CDR3 size: 16 residues. The V gene end was trimmed by 6 bases and the J gene end by 3 bases; junction bases not matched to a gene: 14. CDR3 loop: CSVASRGDPLYNEQFF. Here the CDR3 DNA reads TGCAGCGTGGCCTCCCGGGGGGATCCACTCTACAATGAGCAGTTCTTC.